This TCR beta chain is from a study of blood T cell repertoires in COVID-19. Study as a whole: Samples of COVID-19 (acute and convalescent) were obtained from the United States, Italy and Spain. Sample material is recorded as cDNA or gDNA derived from T cells, B-cell-depleted T cells, or PBMCs.

Germline V CDR1 and CDR2: LNHDA, SQIVND (reference sequence). The CDR3 contains 16 residues. The J segment lost 6 bases and the V segment lost 4 bases, leaving 7 bases of the junction unmatched. Authors' data handling: How many nucleated cells were present was estimated from reference gene primer amplification. Clones were sequenced by immunoSEQ multiplex PCR, and TCRdb holds only the in-frame ones, with some missing. The DNA gave D and trimming, while V, J and clone size come from that table. The table includes roughly 100,000 clones, roughly 90% detected once. The receptor's source is a woman aged 55-70 years with acute or convalescent COVID-19. The source material was peripheral blood. The chain employs TRBV19 and TRBJ2-1; TRBD2 aligns across 12 bases. The CDR3 nucleotides read TGTGCCAGTAGTAGTCGACTAGCGGGAGTAGGCAATGAGCAGTTCTTC. Its translation is CASSSRLAGVGNEQFF.